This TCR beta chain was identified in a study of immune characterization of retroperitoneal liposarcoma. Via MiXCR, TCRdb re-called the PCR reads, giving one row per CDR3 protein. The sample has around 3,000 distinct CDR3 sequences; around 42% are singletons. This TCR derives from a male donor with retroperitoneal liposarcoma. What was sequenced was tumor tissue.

As DNA, the CDR3 is TGTGCCAGCAGAGCTGTGGCGCTGACAGGTACCCTTAGTAGCAATCAGCCCCAGCATTTT. This encodes CASRAVALTGTLSSNQPQHF. The J gene is TRBJ1-5, the V gene TRBV6-1, with D tentatively TRBD1 (6 bases). Germline V gene lookup returns CDR1 MNHNS and CDR2 SASEGT. The CDR3 spans 20 residues. V gave up 6 bases and J gave up 0 bases, with 27 bases separating them.